The sequence of this T cell receptor (beta chain) was determined in a study of T cells in Graves' hyperthyroidism and ophthalmopathy. RNA transcripts were the template for amplifying TCR beta CDR3 regions. The primer set for the first-round RT-PCR of the TCR CDR3 was HTBI. Each CDR3 protein gets one entry after TCRdb re-called the multiplex PCR reads with MiXCR. This table holds approximately 210,000 distinct CDR3 sequences, roughly 18% found once. Trimming removed 2 bases at V and 2 bases at J, with 15 bases between. This CDR3 is 15 amino acids long. The V gene's germline CDR1 is DFQATT and CDR2 SNEGSKA (reference sequence). This clonotype was observed many times.

The receptor comes from a man between 50 and 59 years old with Graves' hyperthyroidism. The chain has TRBV20-1 and TRBJ2-5, with D perhaps matching TRBD2 (6 bases). The sample consisted of blood. The CDR3 DNA reads as TGCAGTGCTAGATTGAGGGGCGCGGGGCAAGAGACCCAGTACTTC. Its translation is CSARLRGAGQETQYF.